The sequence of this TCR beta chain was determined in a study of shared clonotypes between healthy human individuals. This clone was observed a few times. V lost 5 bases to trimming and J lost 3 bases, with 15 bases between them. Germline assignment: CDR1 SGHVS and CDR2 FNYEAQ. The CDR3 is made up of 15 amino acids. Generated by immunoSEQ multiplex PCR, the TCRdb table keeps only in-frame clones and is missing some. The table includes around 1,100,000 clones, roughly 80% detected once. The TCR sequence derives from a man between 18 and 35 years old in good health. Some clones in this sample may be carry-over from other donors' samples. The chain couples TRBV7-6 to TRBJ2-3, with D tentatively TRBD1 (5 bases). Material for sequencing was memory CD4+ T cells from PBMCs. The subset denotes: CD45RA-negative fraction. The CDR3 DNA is TGTGCCAGCAGCCGCCGAGGACAACCAACAGATACGCAGTATTTT. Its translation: CASSRRGQPTDTQYF.